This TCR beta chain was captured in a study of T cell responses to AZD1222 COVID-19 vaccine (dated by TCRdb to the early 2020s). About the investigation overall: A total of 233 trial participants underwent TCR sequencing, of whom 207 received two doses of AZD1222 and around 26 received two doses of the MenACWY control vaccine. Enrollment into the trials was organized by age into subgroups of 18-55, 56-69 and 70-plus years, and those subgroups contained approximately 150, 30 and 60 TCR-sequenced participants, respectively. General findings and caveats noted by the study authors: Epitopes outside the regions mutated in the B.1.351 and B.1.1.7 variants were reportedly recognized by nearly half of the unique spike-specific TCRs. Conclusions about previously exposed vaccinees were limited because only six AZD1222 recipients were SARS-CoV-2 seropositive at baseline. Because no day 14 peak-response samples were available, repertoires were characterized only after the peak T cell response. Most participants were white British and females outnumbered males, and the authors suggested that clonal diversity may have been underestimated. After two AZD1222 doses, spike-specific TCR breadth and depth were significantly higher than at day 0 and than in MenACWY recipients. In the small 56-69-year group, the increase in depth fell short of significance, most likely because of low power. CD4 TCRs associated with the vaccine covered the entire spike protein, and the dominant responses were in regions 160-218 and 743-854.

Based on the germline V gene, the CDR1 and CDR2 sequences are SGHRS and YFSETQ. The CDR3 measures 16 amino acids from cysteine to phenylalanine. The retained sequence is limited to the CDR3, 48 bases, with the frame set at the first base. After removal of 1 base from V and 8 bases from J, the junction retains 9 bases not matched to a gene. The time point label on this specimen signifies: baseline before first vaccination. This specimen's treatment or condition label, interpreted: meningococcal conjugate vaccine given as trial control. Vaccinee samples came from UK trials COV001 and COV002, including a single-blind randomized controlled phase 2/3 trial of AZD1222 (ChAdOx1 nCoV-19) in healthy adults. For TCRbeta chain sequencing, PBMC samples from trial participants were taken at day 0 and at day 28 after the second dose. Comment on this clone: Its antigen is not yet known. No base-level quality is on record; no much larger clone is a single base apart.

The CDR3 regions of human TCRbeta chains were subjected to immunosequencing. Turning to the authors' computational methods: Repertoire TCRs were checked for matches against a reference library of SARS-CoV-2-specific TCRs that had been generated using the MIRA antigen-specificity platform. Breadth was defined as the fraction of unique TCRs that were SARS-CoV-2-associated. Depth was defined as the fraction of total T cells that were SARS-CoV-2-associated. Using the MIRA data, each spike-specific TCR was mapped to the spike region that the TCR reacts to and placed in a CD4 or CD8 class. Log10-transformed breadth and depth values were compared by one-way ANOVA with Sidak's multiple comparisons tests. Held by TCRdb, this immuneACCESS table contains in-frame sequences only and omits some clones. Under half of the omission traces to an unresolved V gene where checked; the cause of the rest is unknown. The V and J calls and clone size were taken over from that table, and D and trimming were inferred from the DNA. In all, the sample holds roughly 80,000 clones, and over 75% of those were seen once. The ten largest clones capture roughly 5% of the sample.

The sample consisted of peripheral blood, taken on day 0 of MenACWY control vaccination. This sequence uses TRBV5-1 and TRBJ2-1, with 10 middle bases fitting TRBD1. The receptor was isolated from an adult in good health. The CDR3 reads CASSLFGTGVVDEQFF. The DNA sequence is TGCGCCAGCAGCTTGTTCGGGACAGGGGTGGTTGATGAGCAGTTCTTC.